This is a list of T cell receptor beta chains from one sample in a study of cytomegalovirus exposure and HLA in healthy donors. Here immunoSEQ multiplex PCR was the method, and the copy in TCRdb shows in-frame clones only, minus some. The sample records around 94,000 clones, 81% being singletons. Material: PBMCs. These receptors all come from a human donor in good health. CDR3s include the opening cysteine and the closing phenylalanine or tryptophan. D genes are given only for firm matches. Some rows mark clone size as missing; the rest say once, few, many or name a class of expanded clone.

clone size,V gene,D gene,J gene,CDR3 protein,CDR3 DNA
few,TRBV5-1,-,TRBJ2-1,CASSLAMGGYNEQFF,TGCGCCAGCAGCTTGGCTATGGGAGGCTACAATGAGCAGTTCTTC
-,TRBV28,-,TRBJ2-2,CASSSAGELFF,TGTGCCAGCAGTTCCGCCGGGGAGCTGTTTTTT
-,TRBV5-8,-,TRBJ2-3,CASSLRADTQYF,TGTGCCAGCAGCTTGCGGGCAGATACGCAGTATTTT
once,TRBV9,-,TRBJ2-3,CASSVEGGDMQYF,TGTGCCAGCAGCGTAGAAGGGGGGGATATGCAGTATTTT
-,TRBV5-1,TRBD2,TRBJ2-7,CASSPGGSVYEQYF,TGCGCCAGCAGCCCGGGGGGGTCCGTCTACGAGCAGTACTTC
-,TRBV28,-,TRBJ2-5,CASAKQGLTQYF,TGTGCCAGCGCGAAACAGGGCCTAACCCAGTACTTC
-,TRBV7-9,TRBD2,TRBJ2-5,CASSLGLAGGETQYF,TGTGCCAGCAGCTTAGGGCTAGCGGGGGGAGAGACCCAGTACTTC
-,TRBV5-8,-,TRBJ2-2,CASSLGQMNTGELFF,TGTGCCAGCAGCTTGGGACAGATGAACACCGGGGAGCTGTTTTTT
few,TRBV27,-,TRBJ2-7,CASPPGVQSYEQYF,TGTGCCAGCCCCCCAGGGGTTCAGTCCTACGAGCAGTACTTC
-,TRBV5-1,TRBD2,TRBJ2-1,CASSGTSGTARFF,TGCGCCAGTTCAGGGACTAGCGGTACTGCAAGGTTCTTC
once,TRBV9,-,TRBJ1-5,CASSVAPDQPQHF,TGTGCCAGCAGCGTAGCTCCCGATCAGCCCCAGCATTTT
-,TRBV9,TRBD1,TRBJ2-5,CASSARDRGGQETQYF,TGTGCCAGCAGCGCCCGGGACAGGGGAGGCCAAGAGACCCAGTACTTC
few,TRBV28,TRBD2,TRBJ2-7,CASSFRGLAGRAYEQYF,TGTGCCAGCAGTTTCAGGGGACTAGCGGGGCGGGCCTACGAGCAGTACTTC
-,TRBV25-1,TRBD2,TRBJ2-2,CASSGGLDTGELFF,TGTGCCAGCAGTGGGGGACTAGACACCGGGGAGCTGTTTTTT
-,TRBV29-1,TRBD1,TRBJ2-3,CSVVRGDRGRLDTQYF,TGCAGCGTTGTTAGGGGGGACAGGGGAAGATTGGATACGCAGTATTTT
-,TRBV19,-,TRBJ2-2,CASSIQVNTGELFF,TGTGCCAGTAGTATACAGGTGAACACCGGGGAGCTGTTTTTT
once,TRBV28,-,TRBJ1-4,CASSQSGATNEKLFF,TGTGCCAGCAGCCAATCGGGGGCAACTAATGAAAAACTGTTTTTT
-,TRBV2,-,TRBJ1-6,CASSDDTPLHF,TGTGCCAGCAGTGATGACACACCCCTCCACTTT
-,TRBV19,TRBD1,TRBJ1-2,CASRGQGSGYTF,TGTGCCAGTAGGGGACAGGGTTCGGGCTACACCTTC
once,TRBV7-2,-,TRBJ1-2,CAGRPVRGPYGYTF,TGTGCCGGCAGACCTGTCAGGGGACCCTATGGCTACACCTTC
-,TRBV25-1,-,TRBJ1-4,CASSEEGGKLFF,TGTGCCAGCAGTGAGGAGGGCGGAAAACTGTTTTTT
-,TRBV5-1,TRBD2,TRBJ2-7,CASSPGTRYEQYF,TGCGCCAGCAGCCCCGGGACTAGATACGAGCAGTACTTC
-,TRBV5-1,-,TRBJ1-1,CASTLQDRDTEAFF,TGCGCCAGCACCTTACAGGATAGGGACACTGAAGCTTTCTTT
-,TRBV5-6,TRBD1,TRBJ1-4,CASSNPQGSEKLFF,TGTGCCAGCAGCAACCCACAGGGGAGTGAAAAACTGTTTTTT
-,TRBV11-2,-,TRBJ1-1,CASSARGGTEAFF,TGTGCCAGCAGCGCAAGGGGGGGCACTGAAGCTTTCTTT